This T cell receptor (beta chain) stems from a study of T-cell reconstitution after alpha-beta-depleted transplantation in children. This CDR3 spans 16 amino acids. V lost 3 bases, J lost 0 bases, and 13 bases lay in between. Germline loops: CDR1 MGHRA, CDR2 YSYEKL. Preparation of the TCRbeta library was carried out with unique molecular identifiers. TCRdb called the PCR reads again in MiXCR, with one record for every CDR3 protein. Among approximately 980,000 distinct CDR3 sequences listed, about 30% were seen once. Source: PBMCs, mostly from graft donor cells, taken 360 days after TCRalphabeta/CD19-depleted stem cell transplant. The clonotype originates from a boy under three years old who had a stem cell transplant for SCID, so the T cells may come from the graft donor. V and J are TRBV4-1 and TRBJ2-3; D not resolved. The CDR3 region is CASSQPNPLSTDTQYF. In DNA form, the CDR3 reads TGCGCCAGCAGCCAGCCAAACCCCCTAAGCACAGATACGCAGTATTTT.